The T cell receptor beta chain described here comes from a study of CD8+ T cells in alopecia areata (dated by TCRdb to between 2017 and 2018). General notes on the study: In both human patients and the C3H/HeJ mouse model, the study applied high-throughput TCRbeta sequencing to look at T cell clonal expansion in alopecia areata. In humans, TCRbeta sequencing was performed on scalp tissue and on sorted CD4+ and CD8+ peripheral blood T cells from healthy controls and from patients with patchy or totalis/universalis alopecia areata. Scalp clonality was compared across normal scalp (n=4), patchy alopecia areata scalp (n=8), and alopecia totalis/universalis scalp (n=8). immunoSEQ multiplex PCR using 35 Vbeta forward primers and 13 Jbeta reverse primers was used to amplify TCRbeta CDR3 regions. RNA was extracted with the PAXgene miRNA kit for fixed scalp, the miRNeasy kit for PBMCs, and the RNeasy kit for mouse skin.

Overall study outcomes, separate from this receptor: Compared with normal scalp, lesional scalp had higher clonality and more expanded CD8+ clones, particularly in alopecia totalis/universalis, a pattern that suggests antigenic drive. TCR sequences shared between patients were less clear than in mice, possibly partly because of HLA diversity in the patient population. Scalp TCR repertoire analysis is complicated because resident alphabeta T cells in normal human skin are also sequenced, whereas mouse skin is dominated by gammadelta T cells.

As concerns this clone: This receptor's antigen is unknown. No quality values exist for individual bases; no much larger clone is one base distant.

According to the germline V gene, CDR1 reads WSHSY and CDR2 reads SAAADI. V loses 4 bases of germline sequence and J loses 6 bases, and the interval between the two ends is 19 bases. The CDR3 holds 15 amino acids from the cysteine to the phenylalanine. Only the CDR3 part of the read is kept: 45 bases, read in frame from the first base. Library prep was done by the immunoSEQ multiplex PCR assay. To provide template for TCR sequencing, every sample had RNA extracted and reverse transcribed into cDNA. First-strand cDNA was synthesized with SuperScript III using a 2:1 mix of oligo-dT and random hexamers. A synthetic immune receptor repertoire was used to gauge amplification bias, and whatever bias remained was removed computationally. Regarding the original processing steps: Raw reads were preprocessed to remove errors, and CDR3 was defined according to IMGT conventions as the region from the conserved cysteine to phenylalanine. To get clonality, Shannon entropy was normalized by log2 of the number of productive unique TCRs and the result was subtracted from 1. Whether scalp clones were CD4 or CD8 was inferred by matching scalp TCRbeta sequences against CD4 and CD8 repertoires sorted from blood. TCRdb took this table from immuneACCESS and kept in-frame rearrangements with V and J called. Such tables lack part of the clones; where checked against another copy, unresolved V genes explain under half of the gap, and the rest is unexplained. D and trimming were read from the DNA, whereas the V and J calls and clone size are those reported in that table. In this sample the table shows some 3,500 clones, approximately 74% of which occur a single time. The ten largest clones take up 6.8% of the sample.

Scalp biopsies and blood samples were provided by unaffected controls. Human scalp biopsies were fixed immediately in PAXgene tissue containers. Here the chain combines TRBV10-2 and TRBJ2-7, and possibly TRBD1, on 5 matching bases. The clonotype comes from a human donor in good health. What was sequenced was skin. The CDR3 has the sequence CASSGPEQGTSEQYF. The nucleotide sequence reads TGCGCCAGCAGTGGGCCCGAGCAGGGCACCAGCGAGCAGTACTTC.